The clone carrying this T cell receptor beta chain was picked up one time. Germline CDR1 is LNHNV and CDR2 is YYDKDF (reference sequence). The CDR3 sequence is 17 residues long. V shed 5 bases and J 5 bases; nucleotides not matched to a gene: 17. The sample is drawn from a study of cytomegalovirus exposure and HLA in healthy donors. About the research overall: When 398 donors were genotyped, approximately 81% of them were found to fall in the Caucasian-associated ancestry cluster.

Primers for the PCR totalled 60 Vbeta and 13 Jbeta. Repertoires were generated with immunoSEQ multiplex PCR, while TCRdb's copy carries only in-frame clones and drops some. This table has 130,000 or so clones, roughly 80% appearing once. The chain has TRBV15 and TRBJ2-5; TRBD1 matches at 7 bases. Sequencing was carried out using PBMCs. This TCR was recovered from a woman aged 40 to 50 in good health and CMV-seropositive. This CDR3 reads CATSLSQGGGFEETQYF. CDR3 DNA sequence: TGTGCCACCAGCCTTAGTCAAGGGGGCGGCTTTGAGGAGACCCAGTACTTC.